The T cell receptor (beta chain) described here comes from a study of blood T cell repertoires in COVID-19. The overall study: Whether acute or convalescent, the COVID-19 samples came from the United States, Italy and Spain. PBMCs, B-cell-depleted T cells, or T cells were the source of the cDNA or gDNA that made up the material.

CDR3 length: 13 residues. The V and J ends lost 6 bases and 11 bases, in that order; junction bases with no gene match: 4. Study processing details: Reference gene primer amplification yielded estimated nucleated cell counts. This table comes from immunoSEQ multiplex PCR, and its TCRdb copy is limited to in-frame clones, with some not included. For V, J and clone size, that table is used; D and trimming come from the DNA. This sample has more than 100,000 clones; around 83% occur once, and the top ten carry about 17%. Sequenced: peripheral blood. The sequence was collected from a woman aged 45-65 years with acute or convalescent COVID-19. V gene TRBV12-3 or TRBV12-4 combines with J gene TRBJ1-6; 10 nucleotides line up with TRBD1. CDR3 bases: TGTGCCAGCAGCCAGGGACAGGGGACACCCCTCCACTTT. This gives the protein CASSQGQGTPLHF.